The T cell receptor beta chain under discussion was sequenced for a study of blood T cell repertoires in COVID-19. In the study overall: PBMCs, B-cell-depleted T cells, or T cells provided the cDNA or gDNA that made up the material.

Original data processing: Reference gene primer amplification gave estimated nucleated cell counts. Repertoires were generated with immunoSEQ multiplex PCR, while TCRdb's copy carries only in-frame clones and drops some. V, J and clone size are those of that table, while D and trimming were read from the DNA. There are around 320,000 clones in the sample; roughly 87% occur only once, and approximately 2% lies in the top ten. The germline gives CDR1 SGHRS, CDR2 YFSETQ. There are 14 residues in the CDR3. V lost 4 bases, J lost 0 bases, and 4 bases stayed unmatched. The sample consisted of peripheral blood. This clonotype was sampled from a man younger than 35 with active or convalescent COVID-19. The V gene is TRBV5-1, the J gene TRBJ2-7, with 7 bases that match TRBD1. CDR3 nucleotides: TGCGCCAGCAGCCCCAGGGGGAACTCCTACGAGCAGTACTTC. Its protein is CASSPRGNSYEQYF.